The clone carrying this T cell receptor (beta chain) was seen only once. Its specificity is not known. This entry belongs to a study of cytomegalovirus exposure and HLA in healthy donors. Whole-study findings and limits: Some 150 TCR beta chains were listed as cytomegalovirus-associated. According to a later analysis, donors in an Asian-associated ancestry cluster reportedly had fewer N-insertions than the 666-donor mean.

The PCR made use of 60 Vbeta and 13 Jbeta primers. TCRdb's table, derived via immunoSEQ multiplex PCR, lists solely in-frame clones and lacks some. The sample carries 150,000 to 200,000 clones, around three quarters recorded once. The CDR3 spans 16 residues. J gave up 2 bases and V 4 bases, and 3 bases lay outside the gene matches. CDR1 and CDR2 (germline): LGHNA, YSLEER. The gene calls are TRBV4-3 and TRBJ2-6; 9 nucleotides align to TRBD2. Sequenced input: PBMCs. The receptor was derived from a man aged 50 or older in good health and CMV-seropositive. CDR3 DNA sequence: TGCGCCAGCAGCCGGCGGGGGGGGACTGGGGCCAACGTCCTGACTTTC. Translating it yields CASSRRGGTGANVLTF.